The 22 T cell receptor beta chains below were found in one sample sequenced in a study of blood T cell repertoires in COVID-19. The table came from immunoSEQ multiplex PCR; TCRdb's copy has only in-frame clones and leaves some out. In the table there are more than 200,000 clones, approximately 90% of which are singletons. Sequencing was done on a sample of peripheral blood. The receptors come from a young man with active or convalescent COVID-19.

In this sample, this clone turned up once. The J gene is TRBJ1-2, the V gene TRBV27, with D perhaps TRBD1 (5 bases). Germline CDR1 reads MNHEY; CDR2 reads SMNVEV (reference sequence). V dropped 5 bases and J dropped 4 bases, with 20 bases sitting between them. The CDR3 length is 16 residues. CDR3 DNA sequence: TGTGCCAGCAGTCCAAACCTACTAACAGGATTCTATGGCTACACCTTC. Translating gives CASSPNLLTGFYGYTF.

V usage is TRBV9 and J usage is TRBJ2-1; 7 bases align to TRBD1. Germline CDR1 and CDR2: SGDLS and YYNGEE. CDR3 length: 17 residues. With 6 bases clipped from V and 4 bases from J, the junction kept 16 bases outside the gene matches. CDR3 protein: CASNTGTARRDYNEQFF. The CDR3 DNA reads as TGTGCCAGCAACACCGGGACAGCGAGACGCGATTACAATGAGCAGTTCTTC.

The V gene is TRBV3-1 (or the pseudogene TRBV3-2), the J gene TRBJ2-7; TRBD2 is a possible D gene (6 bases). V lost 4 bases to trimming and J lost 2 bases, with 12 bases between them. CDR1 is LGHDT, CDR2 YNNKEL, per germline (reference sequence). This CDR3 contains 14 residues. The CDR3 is CASSRLGEAYEQYF. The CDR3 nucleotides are TGTGCCAGCAGCCGACTAGGGGAAGCCTACGAGCAGTACTTC.

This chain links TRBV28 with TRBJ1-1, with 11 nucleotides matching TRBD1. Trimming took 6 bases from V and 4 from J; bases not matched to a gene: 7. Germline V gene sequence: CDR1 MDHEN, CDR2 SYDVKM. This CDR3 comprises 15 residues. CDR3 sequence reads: CASRPLGQGGTEAFF. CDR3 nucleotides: TGTGCCAGCAGGCCCTTGGGACAGGGGGGCACTGAAGCTTTCTTT.

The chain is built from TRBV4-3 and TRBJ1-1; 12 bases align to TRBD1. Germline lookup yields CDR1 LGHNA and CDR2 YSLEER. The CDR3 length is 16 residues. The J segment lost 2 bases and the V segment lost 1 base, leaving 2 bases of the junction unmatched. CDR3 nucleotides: TGCGCCAGCAGCCAAGGGGACAGGGGGCGCAACACTGAAGCTTTCTTT. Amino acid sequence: CASSQGDRGRNTEAFF.

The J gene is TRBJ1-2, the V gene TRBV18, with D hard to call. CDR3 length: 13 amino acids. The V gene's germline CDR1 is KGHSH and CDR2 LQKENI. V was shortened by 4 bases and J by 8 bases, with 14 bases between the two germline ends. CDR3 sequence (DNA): TGTGCCAGCTCACTAGCCCCTGCACGGGGCTACACCTTC. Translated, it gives CASSLAPARGYTF.

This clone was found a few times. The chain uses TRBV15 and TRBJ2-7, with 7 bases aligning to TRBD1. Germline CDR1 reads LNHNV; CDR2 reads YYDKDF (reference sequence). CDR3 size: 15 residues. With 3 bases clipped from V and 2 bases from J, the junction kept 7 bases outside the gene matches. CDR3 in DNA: TGTGCCACCAGCAGGAATCTGGACAGGACCTACGAGCAGTACTTC. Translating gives CATSRNLDRTYEQYF.

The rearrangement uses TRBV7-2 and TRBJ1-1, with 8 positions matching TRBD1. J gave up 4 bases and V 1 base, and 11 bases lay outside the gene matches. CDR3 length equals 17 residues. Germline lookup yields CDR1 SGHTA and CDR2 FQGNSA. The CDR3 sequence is CASSLVGQGALSTEAFF. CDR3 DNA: TGTGCCAGCAGCTTAGTGGGGCAGGGGGCACTGAGCACTGAAGCTTTCTTT.

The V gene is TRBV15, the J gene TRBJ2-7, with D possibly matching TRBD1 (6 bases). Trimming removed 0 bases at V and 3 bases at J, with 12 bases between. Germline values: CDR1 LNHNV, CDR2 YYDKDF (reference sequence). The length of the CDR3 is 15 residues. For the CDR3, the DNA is TGTGCCACCAGCAGAGAAGGTCAGGGGCTCTACGAGCAGTACTTC. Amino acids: CATSREGQGLYEQYF.

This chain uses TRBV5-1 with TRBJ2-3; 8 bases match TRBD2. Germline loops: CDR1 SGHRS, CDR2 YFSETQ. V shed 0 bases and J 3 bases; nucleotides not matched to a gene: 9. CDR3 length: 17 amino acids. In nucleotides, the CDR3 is TGCGCCAGCAGCTTGGCTTCAGCGGGGGCAAATACAGATACGCAGTATTTT. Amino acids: CASSLASAGANTDTQYF.

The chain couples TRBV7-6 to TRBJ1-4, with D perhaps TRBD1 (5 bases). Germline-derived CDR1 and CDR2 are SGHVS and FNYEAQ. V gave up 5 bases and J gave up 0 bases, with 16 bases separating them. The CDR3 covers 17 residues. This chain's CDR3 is CASSAGHGTPTNEKLFF. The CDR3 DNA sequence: TGTGCCAGCAGCGCTGGACACGGAACTCCAACTAATGAAAAACTGTTTTTT.

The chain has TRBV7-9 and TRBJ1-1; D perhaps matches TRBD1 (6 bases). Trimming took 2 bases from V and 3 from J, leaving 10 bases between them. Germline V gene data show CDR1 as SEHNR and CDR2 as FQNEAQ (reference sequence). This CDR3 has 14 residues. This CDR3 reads CASSLRTEDTEAFF. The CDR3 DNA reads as TGTGCCAGCAGCTTAAGGACAGAGGACACTGAAGCTTTCTTT.

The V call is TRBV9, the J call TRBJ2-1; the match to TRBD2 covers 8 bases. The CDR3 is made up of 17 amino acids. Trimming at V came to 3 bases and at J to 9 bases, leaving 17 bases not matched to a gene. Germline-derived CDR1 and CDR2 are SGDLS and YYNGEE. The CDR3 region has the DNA TGTGCCAGCAGCGCGGGACTAGTTGGTGATATGGAAGTTGAGCAGTTCTTC. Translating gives CASSAGLVGDMEVEQFF.

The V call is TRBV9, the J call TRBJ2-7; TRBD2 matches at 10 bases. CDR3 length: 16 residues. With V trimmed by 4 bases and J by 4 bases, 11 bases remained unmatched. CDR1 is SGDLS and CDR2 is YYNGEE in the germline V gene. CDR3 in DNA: TGTGCCAGCAGCCCCTTTAGCGGGAGGCTAGAATACGAGCAGTACTTC. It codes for CASSPFSGRLEYEQYF.

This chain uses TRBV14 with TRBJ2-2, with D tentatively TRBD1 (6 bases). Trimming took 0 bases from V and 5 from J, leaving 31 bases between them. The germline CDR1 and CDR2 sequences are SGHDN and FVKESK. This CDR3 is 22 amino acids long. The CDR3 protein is CASSQEKSPGHALRLLTGELFF. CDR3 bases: TGTGCCAGCAGCCAAGAGAAGTCGCCGGGACACGCGTTAAGGTTGTTAACCGGGGAGCTGTTTTTT.

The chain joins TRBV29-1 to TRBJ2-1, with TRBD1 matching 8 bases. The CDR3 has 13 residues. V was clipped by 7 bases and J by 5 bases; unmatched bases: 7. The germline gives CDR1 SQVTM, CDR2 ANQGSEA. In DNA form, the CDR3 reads TGCAGCGGGGGACAGGTTGTGGACAATGAGCAGTTCTTC. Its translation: CSGGQVVDNEQFF.

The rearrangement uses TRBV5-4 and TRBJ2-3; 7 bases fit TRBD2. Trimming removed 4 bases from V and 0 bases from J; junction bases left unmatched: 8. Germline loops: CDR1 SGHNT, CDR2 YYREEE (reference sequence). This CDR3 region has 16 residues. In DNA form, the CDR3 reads TGTGCCAGCAGCGTAGGGACTACCGCTAGCACAGATACGCAGTATTTT. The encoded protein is CASSVGTTASTDTQYF.

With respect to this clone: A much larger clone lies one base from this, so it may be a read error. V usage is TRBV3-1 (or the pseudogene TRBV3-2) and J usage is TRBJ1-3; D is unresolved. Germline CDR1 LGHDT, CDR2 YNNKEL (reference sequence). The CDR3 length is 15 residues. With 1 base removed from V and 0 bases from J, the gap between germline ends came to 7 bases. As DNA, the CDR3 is TGTGCCAGCAGCCAAGCCCCCTTCTCTGGAAACACCATATATTTT. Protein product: CASSQAPFSGNTIYF.

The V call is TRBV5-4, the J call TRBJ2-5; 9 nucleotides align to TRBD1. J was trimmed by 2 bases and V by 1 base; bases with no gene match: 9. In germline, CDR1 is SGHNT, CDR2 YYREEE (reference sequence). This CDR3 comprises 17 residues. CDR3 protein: CASSLTGGGHQQETQYF. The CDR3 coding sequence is TGTGCCAGCAGCTTGACAGGGGGCGGACACCAGCAAGAGACCCAGTACTTC.

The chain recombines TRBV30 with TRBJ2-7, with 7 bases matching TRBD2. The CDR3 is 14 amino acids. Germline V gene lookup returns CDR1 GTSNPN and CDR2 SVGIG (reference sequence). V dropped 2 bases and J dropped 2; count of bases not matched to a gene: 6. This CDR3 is CAWSWGGEAYEQYF. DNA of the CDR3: TGTGCCTGGAGTTGGGGGGGTGAAGCCTACGAGCAGTACTTC.

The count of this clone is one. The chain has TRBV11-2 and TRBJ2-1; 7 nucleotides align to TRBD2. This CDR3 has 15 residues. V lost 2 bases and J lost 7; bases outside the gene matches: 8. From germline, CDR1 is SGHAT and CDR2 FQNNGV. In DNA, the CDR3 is TGTGCCAGCAGCTTACTGTCGGGAGCGGGGAATGAGCAGTTCTTC. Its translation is CASSLLSGAGNEQFF.

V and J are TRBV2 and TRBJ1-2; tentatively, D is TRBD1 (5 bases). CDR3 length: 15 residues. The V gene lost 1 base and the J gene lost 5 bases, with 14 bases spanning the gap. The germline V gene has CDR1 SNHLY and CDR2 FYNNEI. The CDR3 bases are TGTGCCAGCAGTGAAGATCAAGGGGCCGGGTATGGCTACACCTTC. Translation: CASSEDQGAGYGYTF. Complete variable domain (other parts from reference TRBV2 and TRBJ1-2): EPEVTQTPSHQVTQMGQEVILRCVPISNHLYFYWYRQILGQKVEFLVSFYNNEISEKSEIFDDQFSVERPDGSNFTLKIRSTKLEDSAMYFCASSEDQGAGYGYTFGSGTRLTVV.